These 15 T cell receptor beta chains were sequenced from one sample in a study of T cell responses to AZD1222 COVID-19 vaccine. The data were produced by immunoSEQ multiplex PCR, yet TCRdb's version contains in-frame clones alone and is incomplete. The sample holds 210,000 or so clones, roughly 91% seen once. Sequenced here: peripheral blood, sampled on day 0 of MenACWY control vaccination. The source is an adult in good health.

This rearrangement joins TRBV11-2 to TRBJ1-5; 8 nucleotides agree with TRBD1. Germline V gives CDR1 SGHAT, CDR2 FQNNGV. This CDR3 comprises 15 residues. The ends lost 0 bases at V and 11 bases at J; junction bases unmatched: 9. Here the CDR3 reads CASSLDLTGGSTQHF. As DNA, the CDR3 is TGTGCCAGCAGCTTAGATTTAACAGGGGGAAGCACCCAGCATTTT.

This chain joins TRBV2 and TRBJ2-1; tentatively, D is TRBD2 (7 bases). The germline V gene has CDR1 SNHLY and CDR2 FYNNEI. The CDR3 has 12 amino acids. V was shortened by 1 base and J by 15 bases, with 13 bases between the two germline ends. DNA for the CDR3: TGTGCCAGCAGTGAAGAGGCGGGGGCCACGTTCTTC. This translates into CASSEEAGATFF.

The chain is built from TRBV6-6 and TRBJ1-1; no definite D call. CDR1 and CDR2 (germline): MNHNY, SVGAGI (reference sequence). Trimming pared 5 bases from V and 2 bases from J, leaving 9 bases between. The CDR3 covers 13 residues. The CDR3 DNA reads TGTGCCAGCAGTGCTCTTGAAAACACTGAAGCTTTCTTT. Translation: CASSALENTEAFF.

This rearrangement joins TRBV6-2 or TRBV6-3 to TRBJ1-5; 8 nucleotides agree with TRBD1. Per the germline V gene, CDR1 is MNHEY and CDR2 is SVGEGT. The CDR3 is 16 amino acids. V lost 1 base to trimming and J lost 7 bases; unmatched junction nucleotides: 9. The CDR3 DNA reads as TGTGCCAGCAGTTACTTTCCCACAGGGGGGAGACAGCCCCAGCATTTT. Translated: CASSYFPTGGRQPQHF.

V and J are TRBV3-1 (or the pseudogene TRBV3-2) and TRBJ1-5; no firm D call. Deletions cut 1 base from V and 1 base from J, with 5 bases between. Germline V gives CDR1 LGHDT, CDR2 YNNKEL (reference sequence). The CDR3 sequence is 14 residues long. The CDR3 nucleotides read TGTGCCAGCAGCCAAGCCCTGAGCAATCAGCCCCAGCATTTT. Translating it yields CASSQALSNQPQHF.

The rearrangement uses TRBV12-3 or TRBV12-4 and TRBJ1-2, with D unresolved. V was shortened by 5 bases and J by 5 bases, with 9 bases between the two germline ends. The CDR3 extends over 12 amino acids. The CDR3 reads CASSASPYGYTF. The CDR3 bases are TGTGCCAGCAGTGCCTCCCCGTATGGCTACACCTTC.

The genes are TRBV5-4 and TRBJ1-2; no firm D call. V was cut by 0 bases and J by 13 bases, with 16 bases left in between. The germline V gene encodes CDR1 SGHNT and CDR2 YYREEE (reference sequence). The CDR3 has 13 residues. DNA of the CDR3: TGTGCCAGCAGCTTGGTTCAAAACGGCCCTGGCACCTTC. It encodes CASSLVQNGPGTF.

The chain has TRBV4-2 and TRBJ1-3; D unclear. Trimming shortened V by 4 bases and J by 4 bases, and 17 bases separated the two germline ends. The CDR3 extends over 16 amino acids. From germline, CDR1 is LGHNA and CDR2 YNFKEQ. The DNA for the CDR3 is TGTGCCAGCAGCCCTGACCCCGCGAATCCCGGAAACACCATATATTTT. Its protein product is CASSPDPANPGNTIYF.

The chain employs TRBV11-2 and TRBJ1-1, with D uncertain. The CDR3 has 13 amino acids. V was cut by 1 base and J by 4 bases, with 7 bases left in between. Germline CDR1 and CDR2: SGHAT and FQNNGV. CDR3 in DNA: TGTGCCAGCAGCTTAGTGGGGAGCACTGAAGCTTTCTTT. It translates to CASSLVGSTEAFF.

The chain is built from TRBV7-2 and TRBJ2-5; 8 positions match TRBD2. The V segment lost 7 bases and the J segment 5 bases; nucleotides outside the gene matches: 6. The CDR3 is 13 residues long. Germline V gene sequence: CDR1 SGHTA, CDR2 FQGNSA. The CDR3 DNA sequence: TGTGCCAGCACGGGGGGGTTGGGGGAGACCCAGTACTTC. Protein: CASTGGLGETQYF.

The chain combines TRBV7-2 with TRBJ1-2; 8 bases fit TRBD1. Germline lookup yields CDR1 SGHTA and CDR2 FQGNSA. V lost 3 bases to trimming and J lost 4 bases; unmatched junction nucleotides: 7. The CDR3 is 15 residues long. The CDR3 DNA reads as TGTGCCAGCAGCTTCCCAGGGGGCGCAAGCTATGGCTACACCTTC. Translated: CASSFPGGASYGYTF. Based on the CDR3 plus reference TRBV7-2 and TRBJ1-2, the full variable domain is GAGVSQSPSNKVTEKGKDVELRCDPISGHTALYWYRQSLGQGLEFLIYFQGNSAPDKSGLPSDRFSAERTGGSVSTLTIQRTQQEDSAVYLCASSFPGGASYGYTFGSGTRLTVV.

The chain uses TRBV2 and TRBJ2-2, with 12 nucleotides matching TRBD2. Germline values: CDR1 SNHLY, CDR2 FYNNEI. This CDR3 is 16 amino acids long. V lost 6 bases to trimming and J lost 9 bases; unmatched junction nucleotides: 11. The CDR3 loop reads CASSGASGGAVWELFF. CDR3 DNA sequence: TGTGCCAGCAGCGGGGCTAGCGGGGGGGCCGTTTGGGAGCTGTTTTTT.

The gene calls are TRBV19 and TRBJ1-6; 11 bases are shared with TRBD1. The V and J ends lost 5 bases and 10 bases, in that order; junction bases with no gene match: 10. This CDR3 is built from 16 residues. CDR1 is LNHDA and CDR2 is SQIVND in the germline V gene (reference sequence). The CDR3 DNA follows: TGTGCCAGTAGTCCATGGACAGGGGGCGCGGAATCACCCCTCCACTTT. Amino acid sequence: CASSPWTGGAESPLHF.

This clone was recorded only once. The chain carries TRBV4-1 and TRBJ1-2; 7 bases are a match to TRBD1. Trimming at V came to 1 base and at J to 2 bases, leaving 7 bases not matched to a gene. The CDR3 runs 16 residues. Germline assignment: CDR1 MGHRA and CDR2 YSYEKL. The CDR3 sequence is CASSQAGTAANYGYTF. The CDR3 region has the DNA TGCGCCAGCAGCCAAGCGGGGACAGCCGCGAACTATGGCTACACCTTC.

This clone is a singleton in its sample. This sequence joins TRBV7-2 and TRBJ2-5, with 8 bases fitting TRBD2. CDR1 SGHTA and CDR2 FQGNSA come from the germline V gene. The CDR3 is made up of 17 amino acids. The ends lost 0 bases at V and 4 bases at J; junction bases unmatched: 10. For the CDR3, the DNA is TGTGCCAGCAGCTTAGCTCCGGCGGGGGGCGGGAGAGAGACCCAGTACTTC. Amino acid sequence: CASSLAPAGGGRETQYF.